The clone carrying this TCR beta chain came up once. Its specificity is not known. This entry is derived from a study of T cell responses to AZD1222 COVID-19 vaccine. General study results and limits: Repertoire sampling occurred only after the peak T cell response. Spike-specific TCRs gained breadth and depth after people received two AZD1222 doses.

Using immunoSEQ multiplex PCR, the repertoire was profiled, and TCRdb retains in-frame clones only, with some absent. The data show around 110,000 clones, about 90% seen once. The CDR3 has 12 amino acids. Per germline, CDR1 MDHEN and CDR2 SYDVKM. The junction had 4 bases not matched to a gene; V was cut back by 10 bases and J by 12 bases. This receptor was obtained from an adult in good health. The chain joins TRBV28 to TRBJ1-6; 12 nucleotides agree with TRBD1. The material sequenced was peripheral blood, taken on day 0 of AZD1222 vaccination. In nucleotides, the CDR3 is TGTGCCACCGGGACAGGGGGCGTACCCCTCCACTTT. The encoded protein is CATGTGGVPLHF.